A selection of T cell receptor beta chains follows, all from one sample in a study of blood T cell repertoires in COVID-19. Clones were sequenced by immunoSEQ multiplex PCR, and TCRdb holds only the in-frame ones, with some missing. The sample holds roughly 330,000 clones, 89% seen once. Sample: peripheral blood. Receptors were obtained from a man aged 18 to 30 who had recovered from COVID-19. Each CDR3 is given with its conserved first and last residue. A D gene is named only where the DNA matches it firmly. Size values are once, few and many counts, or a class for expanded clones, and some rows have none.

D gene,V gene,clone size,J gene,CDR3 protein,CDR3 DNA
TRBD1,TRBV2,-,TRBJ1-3,CASRQGAGNTIYF,TGTGCCAGTCGACAGGGGGCTGGAAACACCATATATTTT
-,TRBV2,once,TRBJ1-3,CASSLTGGFRNTIYF,TGTGCCAGCTCCTTAACGGGGGGTTTTAGAAACACCATATATTTT
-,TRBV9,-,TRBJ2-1,CASSAVEGGFKRGAYNEQFF,TGTGCCAGCAGCGCCGTAGAGGGGGGTTTTAAGCGGGGCGCCTACAATGAGCAGTTCTTC
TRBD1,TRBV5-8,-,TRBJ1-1,CASNRLSGQGPPEAFF,TGTGCCAGCAACCGACTATCGGGACAGGGCCCCCCTGAAGCTTTCTTT
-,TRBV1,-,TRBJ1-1,CTSSHKTGEAFF,TGCACCAGCAGCCATAAAACAGGGGAAGCTTTCTTT
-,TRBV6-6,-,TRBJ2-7,CATKGGGRYEQYF,TGTGCCACGAAAGGGGGGGGGAGGTACGAGCAGTACTTC
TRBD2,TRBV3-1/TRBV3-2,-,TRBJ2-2,CASKPGLAGGANTGELFF,TGTGCCAGCAAACCGGGACTAGCGGGGGGGGCGAACACCGGGGAGCTGTTTTTT
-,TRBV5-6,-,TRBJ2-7,CASSLGGHLSYEQYF,TGTGCCAGCAGCTTGGGGGGACACCTCTCCTACGAGCAGTACTTC
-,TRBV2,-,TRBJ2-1,CASSATQQGSSYNEQFF,TGTGCCAGCAGCGCTACCCAACAGGGTAGCTCCTACAATGAGCAGTTCTTC
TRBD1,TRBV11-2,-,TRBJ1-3,CASSLESTGVRGNTIYF,TGTGCCAGCAGCTTGGAATCTACAGGGGTTCGTGGAAACACCATATATTTT
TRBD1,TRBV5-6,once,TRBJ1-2,CASSLVGTDTWGYGYTF,TGTGCCAGCAGCTTGGTAGGGACAGACACCTGGGGCTATGGCTACACCTTC
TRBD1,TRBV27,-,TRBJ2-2,CASSFLPWDRVYTGELFF,TGTGCCAGCAGTTTTCTTCCGTGGGACAGGGTGTACACCGGGGAGCTGTTTTTT
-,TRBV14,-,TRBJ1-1,CASSQWDGGEAFF,TGTGCCAGCAGCCAATGGGACGGGGGTGAAGCTTTCTTT
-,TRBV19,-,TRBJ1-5,CASSQGSNQPQHF,TGTGCCAGTAGTCAGGGGAGCAATCAGCCCCAGCATTTT
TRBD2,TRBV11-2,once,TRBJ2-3,CASTQWRGGPDTQYF,TGTGCCAGTACCCAGTGGCGGGGGGGCCCAGATACGCAGTATTTT
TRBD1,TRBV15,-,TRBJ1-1,CATSKDRGNTEAFF,TGTGCCACCAGCAAAGACAGGGGGAACACTGAAGCTTTCTTT
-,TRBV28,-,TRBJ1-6,CASSTGRLYNSPLHF,TGTGCCAGCAGTACAGGGCGCCTCTATAATTCACCCCTCCACTTT
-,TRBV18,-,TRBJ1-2,CASSQSQGRDNYGYTF,TGTGCCAGCTCACAGTCCCAGGGAAGGGATAACTATGGCTACACCTTC
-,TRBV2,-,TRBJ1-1,CASKIAKNTEAFF,TGTGCCAGCAAGATAGCAAAGAACACTGAAGCTTTCTTT
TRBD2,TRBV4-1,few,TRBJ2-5,CASSLEGLAGGGYQETQYF,TGCGCCAGCAGCCTAGAGGGACTAGCGGGGGGCGGGTACCAAGAGACCCAGTACTTC
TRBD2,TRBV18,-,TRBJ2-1,CASSPPGLAGGSSYNEQFF,TGTGCCAGCTCACCACCGGGACTAGCGGGGGGGAGCTCCTACAATGAGCAGTTCTTC
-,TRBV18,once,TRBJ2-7,CASSPVPLTYEQYF,TGTGCCAGCTCACCCGTACCGCTAACCTACGAGCAGTACTTC